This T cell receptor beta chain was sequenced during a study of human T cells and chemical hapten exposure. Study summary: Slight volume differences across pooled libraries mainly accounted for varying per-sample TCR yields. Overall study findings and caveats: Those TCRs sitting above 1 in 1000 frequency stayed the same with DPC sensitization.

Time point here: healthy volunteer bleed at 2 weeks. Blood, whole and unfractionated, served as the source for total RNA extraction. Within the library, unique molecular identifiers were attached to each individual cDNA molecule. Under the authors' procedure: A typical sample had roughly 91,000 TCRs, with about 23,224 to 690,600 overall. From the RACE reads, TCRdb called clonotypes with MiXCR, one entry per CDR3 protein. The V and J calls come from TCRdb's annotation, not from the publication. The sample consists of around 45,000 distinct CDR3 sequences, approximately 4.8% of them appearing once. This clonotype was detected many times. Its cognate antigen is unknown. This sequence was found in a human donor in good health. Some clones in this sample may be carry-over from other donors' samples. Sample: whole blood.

CDR3 DNA: TGTGCCAGCAGCAAAGTCGTGGTGGAGACCCAGTACTTC. Its translation: CASSKVVVETQYF. This chain connects TRBV21-1 to TRBJ2-5. TRBV21-1 constitutes a pseudogene. The CDR3 is 13 residues long.